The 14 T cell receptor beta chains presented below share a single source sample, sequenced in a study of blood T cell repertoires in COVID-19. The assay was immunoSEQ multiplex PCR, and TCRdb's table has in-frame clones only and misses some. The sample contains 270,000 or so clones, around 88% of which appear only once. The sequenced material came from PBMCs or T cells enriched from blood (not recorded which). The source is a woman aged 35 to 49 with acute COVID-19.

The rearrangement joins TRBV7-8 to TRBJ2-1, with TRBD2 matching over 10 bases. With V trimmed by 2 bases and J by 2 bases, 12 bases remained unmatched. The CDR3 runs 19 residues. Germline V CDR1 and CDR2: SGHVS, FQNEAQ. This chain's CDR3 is CASSLPPPRTSGTYNEQFF. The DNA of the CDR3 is TGTGCCAGCAGCTTACCGCCCCCGAGGACTAGCGGAACCTACAATGAGCAGTTCTTC.

CDR3 loop: CASSFGQGPMEAFF. DNA of the CDR3: TGCGCCAGCAGCTTCGGACAGGGGCCCATGGAAGCTTTCTTT. V and J are TRBV5-1 and TRBJ1-1; 9 bases are shared with TRBD1. The CDR3 spans 14 residues. Germline lookup yields CDR1 SGHRS and CDR2 YFSETQ. V shed 2 bases, J shed 8 bases, and the junction held 7 bases outside the gene matches.

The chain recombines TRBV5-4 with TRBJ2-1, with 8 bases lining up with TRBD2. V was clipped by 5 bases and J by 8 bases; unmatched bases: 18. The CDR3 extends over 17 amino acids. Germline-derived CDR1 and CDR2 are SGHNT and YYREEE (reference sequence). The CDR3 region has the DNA TGTGCCAGCAGGGGGTCGGGATTTCAGCGGGAGCGCTATGAGCAGTTCTTC. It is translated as CASRGSGFQRERYEQFF.

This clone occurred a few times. This CDR3 reads CASSSTWPSTDTQYF. The CDR3 nucleotides read TGTGCCAGCAGCTCCACCTGGCCGAGCACAGATACGCAGTATTTT. J is TRBJ2-3 and V is TRBV7-9; no clear D. The ends were cut back, 4 bases at V and 0 bases at J, with 11 bases in the middle. The CDR3 extends over 15 amino acids. The germline V gene encodes CDR1 SEHNR and CDR2 FQNEAQ (reference sequence).

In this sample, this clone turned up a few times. The CDR3 here is CASSLPGQGQETQYF. In nucleotides, the CDR3 is TGTGCCAGCAGTCTTCCGGGACAGGGTCAAGAGACCCAGTACTTC. The chain has TRBV28 and TRBJ2-5, with 9 positions matching TRBD1. Trimming cost V 5 bases and J 2 bases; bases outside gene matches: 6. Per the germline V gene, CDR1 is MDHEN and CDR2 is SYDVKM. The CDR3 totals 15 residues.

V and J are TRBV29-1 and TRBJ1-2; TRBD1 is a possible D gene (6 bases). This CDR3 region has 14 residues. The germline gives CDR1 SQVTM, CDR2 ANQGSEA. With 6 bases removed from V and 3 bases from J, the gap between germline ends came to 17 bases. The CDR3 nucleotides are TGCAGCGTGGCACAGGGCAAAGGGGACTATGGCTACACCTTC. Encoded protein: CSVAQGKGDYGYTF.

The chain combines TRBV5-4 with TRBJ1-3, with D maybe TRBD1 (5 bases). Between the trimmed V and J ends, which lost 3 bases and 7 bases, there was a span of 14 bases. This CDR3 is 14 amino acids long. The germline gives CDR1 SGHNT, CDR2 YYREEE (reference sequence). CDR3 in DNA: TGTGCCAGCAGCTCGGGACTGGGGTACAACACCATATATTTT. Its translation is CASSSGLGYNTIYF.

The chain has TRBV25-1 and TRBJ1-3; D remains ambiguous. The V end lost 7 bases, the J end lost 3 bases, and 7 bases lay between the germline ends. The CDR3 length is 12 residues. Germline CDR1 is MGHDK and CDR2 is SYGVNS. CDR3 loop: CASTQVGNTIYF. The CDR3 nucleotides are TGTGCCAGCACCCAGGTTGGAAACACCATATATTTT.

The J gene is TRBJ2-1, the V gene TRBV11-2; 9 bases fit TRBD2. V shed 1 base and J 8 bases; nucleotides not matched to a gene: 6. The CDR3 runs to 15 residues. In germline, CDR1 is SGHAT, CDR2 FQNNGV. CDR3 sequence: CASSLGGRGPDEQFF. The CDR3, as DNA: TGTGCCAGCAGCTTAGGCGGGAGGGGACCCGATGAGCAGTTCTTC.

CDR3: CAWSRGGPATEAFF. CDR3 in DNA: TGTGCCTGGAGTCGGGGGGGGCCTGCTACTGAAGCTTTCTTT. This chain links TRBV30 with TRBJ1-1; tentative D call: TRBD1 (6 bases). This CDR3 has 14 residues. V shed 2 bases and J shed 5 bases, with 15 bases lying between them. Germline-derived CDR1 and CDR2 are GTSNPN and SVGIG (reference sequence).

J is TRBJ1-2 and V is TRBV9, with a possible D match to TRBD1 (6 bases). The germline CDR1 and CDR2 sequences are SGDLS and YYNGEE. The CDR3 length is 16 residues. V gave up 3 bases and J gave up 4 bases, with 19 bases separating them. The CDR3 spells CASSESGGLQVYGYTF. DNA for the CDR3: TGTGCCAGCAGCGAGAGCGGGGGCCTTCAGGTCTATGGCTACACCTTC.

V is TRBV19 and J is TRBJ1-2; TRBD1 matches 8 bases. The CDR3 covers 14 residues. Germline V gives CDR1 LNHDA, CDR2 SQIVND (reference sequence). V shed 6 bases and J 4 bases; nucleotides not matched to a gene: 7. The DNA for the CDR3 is TGTGCCAGTAGAGCACAAGGACAGGGCTATGGCTACACCTTC. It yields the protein CASRAQGQGYGYTF. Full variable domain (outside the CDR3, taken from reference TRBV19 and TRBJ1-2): DGGITQSPKYLFRKEGQNVTLSCEQNLNHDAMYWYRQDPGQGLRLIYYSQIVNDFQKGDIAEGYSVSREKKESFPLTVTSAQKNPTAFYLCASRAQGQGYGYTFGSGTRLTVV.

DNA of the CDR3: TGTGCCACCAGTGATCCGGGACAGGGTATCGGCTACACCTTC. It codes for CATSDPGQGIGYTF. The chain combines TRBV24-1 with TRBJ1-2; 9 bases agree with TRBD1. Trimming cost V 3 bases and J 8 bases; bases outside gene matches: 6. In germline, CDR1 is KGHDR, CDR2 SFDVKD. The CDR3 runs to 14 residues.

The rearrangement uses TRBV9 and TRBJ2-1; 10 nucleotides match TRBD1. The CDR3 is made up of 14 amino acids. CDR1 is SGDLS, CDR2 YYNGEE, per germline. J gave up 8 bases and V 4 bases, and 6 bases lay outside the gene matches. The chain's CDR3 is CASSSQTGGDEQFF. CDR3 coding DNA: TGTGCCAGCAGCTCGCAGACAGGGGGCGATGAGCAGTTCTTC. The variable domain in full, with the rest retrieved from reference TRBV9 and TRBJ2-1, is DSGVTQTPKHLITATGQRVTLRCSPRSGDLSVYWYQQSLDQGLQFLIQYYNGEERAKGNILERFSAQQFPDLHSELNLSSLELGDSALYFCASSSQTGGDEQFFGPGTRLTVL.